This T cell receptor (beta chain) was identified during a study of yellow fever vaccine responses in identical twins. TCRdb reanalysed the RT-PCR reads using MiXCR and keeps one entry per CDR3 protein. The sample shows 2,500 to 3,000 distinct CDR3 sequences, 90% of them seen only once. The germline V and J ends were trimmed by 3 bases and 5 bases, with 10 bases remaining between them. CDR1 MGHRA and CDR2 YSYEKL come from the germline V gene. The CDR3 covers 14 residues. This chain links TRBV4-1 with TRBJ1-4; D remains unclear. The sample in question was T cells from blood (PBMCs), unsorted or a sorted subset (not recorded which), obtained before or after yellow fever vaccination (not recorded which). The sequence derives from a female donor who received the yellow fever vaccine. This chain's CDR3 is CASSHQYGNEKLFF. Written as DNA, the CDR3 is TGCGCCAGCAGCCACCAATACGGAAATGAAAAACTGTTTTTT.